This TCR beta chain was profiled in a study of blood T cell repertoires in COVID-19. The wider study: The cDNA or gDNA used as material had been derived from T cells, B-cell-depleted T cells, or PBMCs.

The germline CDR1 and CDR2 sequences are MNHEY and SMNVEV (reference sequence). V gave up 7 bases and J gave up 4 bases; unmatched junction bases: 8. CDR3 length: 14 amino acids. Assay: immunoSEQ multiplex PCR; the TCRdb copy retains only in-frame clones and omits some. The profile covers 280,000 or so clones, with roughly 87% appearing a single time and about 14% taken by the ten largest. This chain links TRBV27 with TRBJ2-3; TRBD2 matches 7 bases. Sequencing was performed on peripheral blood. The clonotype was recovered from a human donor in a cohort sampled during active COVID-19. The CDR3 nucleotides are TGTGCCAGCAAGCGGGAAGTCTCCCCAGATACGCAGTATTTT. This encodes CASKREVSPDTQYF.